The 10 T cell receptor beta chains below were found in one sample sequenced in a study of cytomegalovirus exposure and HLA in healthy donors. Researchers ran the PCR with 60 Vbeta and 13 Jbeta primers. The table came from immunoSEQ multiplex PCR; TCRdb's copy has only in-frame clones and leaves some out. The sample contains about 200,000 clones, 65% to 85% of which appear only once. Sequencing input: PBMCs. Every receptor here comes from a boy under 10 years old in good health and CMV-seronegative.

About this clone itself: Its ends do not fully match the called genes, so a read error is possible. This chain joins TRBV25-1 and TRBJ2-2; the D is unclear. Germline loops: CDR1 MGHDK, CDR2 SYGVNS. This CDR3 has 14 residues. DNA of the CDR3: TGTGCCAGCAGCGAATCTCTCACAGTAGGAGAGCTGTTTTTT. It specifies CASSESLTVGELFF.

The chain links TRBV13 to TRBJ2-1; D is uncertain. V lost 2 bases and J lost 10, with 6 bases in between. Germline V gives CDR1 PRHDT, CDR2 FYEKMQ (reference sequence). The CDR3 is made up of 11 amino acids. CDR3 in DNA: TGTGCCAGCAGCTTATACTCGGAGCAGTTCTTC. It codes for CASSLYSEQFF.

The V call is TRBV5-8, the J call TRBJ1-5, with TRBD1 matching 7 bases. This CDR3 is 16 amino acids long. The junction had 3 bases not matched to a gene; V was cut back by 0 bases and J by 0 bases. Germline V gene sequence: CDR1 SGHTS, CDR2 YDEGEE. The DNA for the CDR3 is TGTGCCAGCAGCTTGGGGCAGGGGGTTAGCAATCAGCCCCAGCATTTT. Translation gives CASSLGQGVSNQPQHF.

The chain couples TRBV5-1 to TRBJ2-1; TRBD2 matches 8 bases. Per the germline V gene, CDR1 is SGHRS and CDR2 is YFSETQ. The CDR3 extends over 14 amino acids. V shed 4 bases and J 8 bases; nucleotides not matched to a gene: 8. CDR3 protein: CASSHGLAGDEQFF. CDR3 in DNA: TGCGCCAGCAGCCACGGACTAGCTGGAGATGAGCAGTTCTTC.

The chain recombines TRBV4-2 with TRBJ2-1; TRBD2 is a possible D gene (6 bases). CDR1 is LGHNA, CDR2 YNFKEQ, per germline. The CDR3 runs to 16 residues. Trimming shortened V by 0 bases and J by 9 bases, and 18 bases separated the two germline ends. In DNA, the CDR3 is TGTGCCAGCAGCCAAGATAGCGGCAGGGAGGTGGGTGAGCAGTTCTTC. Its protein product is CASSQDSGREVGEQFF.

This clone was found a few times. The CDR3 bases are TGTGCCAGCAGCCCAAACCGCCTAGCGGGGGGGACTCGAGAGACCCAGTACTTC. This sequence encodes CASSPNRLAGGTRETQYF. The chain links TRBV7-8 to TRBJ2-5, with TRBD2 matching 12 bases. The CDR3 spans 18 residues. CDR1 is SGHVS and CDR2 is FQNEAQ in the germline V gene. Trimming at V came to 5 bases and at J to 4 bases, leaving 14 bases not matched to a gene.

The chain is built from TRBV6-6 and TRBJ1-2, with 8 bases lining up with TRBD1. Trimming removed 7 bases from V and 1 base from J; junction bases left unmatched: 5. The CDR3 loop spans 14 amino acids. Germline CDR1 is MNHNY and CDR2 is SVGAGI (reference sequence). CDR3 nucleotides: TGTGCCAGCACGGACAGGGCGATTAACTATGGCTACACCTTC. Translation gives CASTDRAINYGYTF.

The chain uses TRBV30 and TRBJ2-5; unclear D gene. The DNA matches TRBJ2-7 better at its end, which makes the J call doubtful. Germline CDR1 GTSNPN, CDR2 SVGIG (reference sequence). This CDR3 has 11 residues. In DNA form, the CDR3 reads TGTGCCTGGACAGGATCCTACGAGCAGTACTTC. This gives the protein CAWTGSYEQYF.

The chain carries TRBV27 and TRBJ2-7; TRBD2 aligns across 9 bases. V lost 5 bases to trimming and J lost 6 bases; unmatched junction nucleotides: 8. The CDR3 contains 14 residues. The V gene's germline CDR1 is MNHEY and CDR2 SMNVEV (reference sequence). For the CDR3, the DNA is TGTGCCAGCAGTGGGGCGGGGGGGCCCGGCGAGCAGTACTTC. The encoded protein is CASSGAGGPGEQYF.

The chain carries TRBV9 and TRBJ2-1; TRBD2 matches 10 bases. The ends lost 4 bases at V and 5 bases at J; junction bases unmatched: 9. CDR3 length equals 16 residues. Germline CDR1 SGDLS, CDR2 YYNGEE. This CDR3 reads CASSRSGGAFDNEQFF. DNA for the CDR3: TGTGCCAGCAGCCGCAGCGGGGGGGCGTTCGACAATGAGCAGTTCTTC.